This TCR beta chain was found in a study of human thymus T cells. CDR3 length: 15 amino acids. Germline CDR1 MDHEN, CDR2 SYDVKM. The ends were cut back, 6 bases at V and 3 bases at J, with 14 bases in the middle. The method was immunoSEQ multiplex PCR; TCRdb's version includes in-frame clones alone and lacks a portion of them. The sample contains tens of thousands of clones, approximately 93% of which appear only once. As to this clone: Its specificity is not known.

Study-level results: Thymic and blood repertoires appeared to show biased V and J gene usage.

Healthy Finnish infants having corrective surgery for congenital heart defects served as donors. During surgery, about 0.45-1 mL peripheral blood was drawn from four of eight donors. All available leukocytes, rather than a set cell count, yielded the blood DNA. What was sequenced was blood. The genes are TRBV28 and TRBJ2-2; perhaps TRBD1 as D (6 bases). The sequence came from a boy younger than two with a congenital heart defect but otherwise immunologically healthy. The CDR3, as DNA: TGTGCCAGCAGAAGAGGGACACTCGACACCGGGGAGCTGTTTTTT. This sequence encodes CASRRGTLDTGELFF. The whole variable domain, filled in from reference TRBV28 and TRBJ2-2, reads DVKVTQSSRYLVKRTGEKVFLECVQDMDHENMFWYRQDPGLGLRLIYFSYDVKMKEKGDIPEGYSVSREKKERFSLILESASTNQTSMYLCASRRGTLDTGELFFGEGSRLTVL.